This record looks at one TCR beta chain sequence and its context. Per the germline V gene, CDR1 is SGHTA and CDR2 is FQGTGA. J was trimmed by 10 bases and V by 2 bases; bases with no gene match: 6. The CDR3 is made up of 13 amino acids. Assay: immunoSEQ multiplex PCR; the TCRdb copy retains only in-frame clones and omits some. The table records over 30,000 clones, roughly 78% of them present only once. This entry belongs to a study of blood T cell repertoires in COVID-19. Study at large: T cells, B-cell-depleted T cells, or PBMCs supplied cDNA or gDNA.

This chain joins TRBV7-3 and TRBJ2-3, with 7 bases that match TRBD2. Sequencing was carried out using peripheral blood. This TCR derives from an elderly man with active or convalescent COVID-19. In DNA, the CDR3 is TGTGCCAGCAGCTTATCGGGGGGAGAACCGCAGTATTTT. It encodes CASSLSGGEPQYF.